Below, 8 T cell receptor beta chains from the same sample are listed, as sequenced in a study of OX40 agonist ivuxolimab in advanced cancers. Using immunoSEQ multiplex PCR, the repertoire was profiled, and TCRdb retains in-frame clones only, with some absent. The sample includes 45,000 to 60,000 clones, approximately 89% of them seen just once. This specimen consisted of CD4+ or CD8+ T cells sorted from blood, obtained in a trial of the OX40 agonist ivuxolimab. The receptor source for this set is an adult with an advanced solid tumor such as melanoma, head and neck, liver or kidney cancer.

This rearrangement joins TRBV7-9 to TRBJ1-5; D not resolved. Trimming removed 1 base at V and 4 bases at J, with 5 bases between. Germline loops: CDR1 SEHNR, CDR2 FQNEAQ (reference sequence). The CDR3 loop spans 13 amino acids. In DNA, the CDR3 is TGTGCCAGCAGCTTAGTCGAAAATCAGCCCCAGCATTTT. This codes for CASSLVENQPQHF.

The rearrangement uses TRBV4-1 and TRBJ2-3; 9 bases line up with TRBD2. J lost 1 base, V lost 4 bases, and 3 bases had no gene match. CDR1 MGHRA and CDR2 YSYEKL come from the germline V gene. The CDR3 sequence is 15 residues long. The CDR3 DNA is TGCGCCAGCAGCCGATTAGCGGGGGGCACAGATACGCAGTATTTT. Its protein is CASSRLAGGTDTQYF.

The CDR3 nucleotides read TGTGCCAGCAGCTGGACAGGGGGGGACGAAAAACTGTTTTTT. This sequence encodes CASSWTGGDEKLFF. The chain employs TRBV7-9 and TRBJ1-4; 10 nucleotides match TRBD1. After removal of 4 bases from V and 8 bases from J, the junction contained 4 bases not matched to a gene. Germline CDR1 and CDR2: SEHNR and FQNEAQ (reference sequence). CDR3 length: 14 amino acids.

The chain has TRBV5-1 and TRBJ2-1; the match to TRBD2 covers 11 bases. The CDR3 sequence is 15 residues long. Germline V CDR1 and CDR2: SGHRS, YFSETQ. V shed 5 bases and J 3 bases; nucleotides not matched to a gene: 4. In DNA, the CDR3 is TGCGCCAGCAGAGAGGGACTAGCGGACTACAATGAGCAGTTCTTC. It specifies CASREGLADYNEQFF.

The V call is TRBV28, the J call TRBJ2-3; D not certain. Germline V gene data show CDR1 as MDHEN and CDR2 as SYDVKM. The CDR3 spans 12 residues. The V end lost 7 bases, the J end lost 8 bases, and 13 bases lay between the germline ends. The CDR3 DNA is TGTGCCAGCACCAGTAATTTTGGTACGCAGTATTTT. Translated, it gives CASTSNFGTQYF. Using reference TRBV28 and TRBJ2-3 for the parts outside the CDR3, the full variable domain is DVKVTQSSRYLVKRTGEKVFLECVQDMDHENMFWYRQDPGLGLRLIYFSYDVKMKEKGDIPEGYSVSREKKERFSLILESASTNQTSMYLCASTSNFGTQYFGPGTRLTVL.

This CDR3 is CASSPRSSGETQYF. The CDR3 DNA sequence: TGTGCCAGCAGCCCCAGATCTAGCGGGGAGACCCAGTACTTC. V and J are TRBV6-1 and TRBJ2-5; 8 bases agree with TRBD2. The CDR3 is 14 residues long. V dropped 6 bases and J dropped 5; count of bases not matched to a gene: 8. Germline CDR1 reads MNHNS; CDR2 reads SASEGT.

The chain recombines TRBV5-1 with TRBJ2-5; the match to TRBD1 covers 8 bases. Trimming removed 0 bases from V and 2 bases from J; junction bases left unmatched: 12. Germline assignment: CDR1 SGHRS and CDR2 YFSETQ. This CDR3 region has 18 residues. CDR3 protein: CASSLGVRQGTLQETQYF. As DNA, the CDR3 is TGCGCCAGCAGCTTGGGGGTCCGACAGGGGACCTTACAAGAGACCCAGTACTTC.

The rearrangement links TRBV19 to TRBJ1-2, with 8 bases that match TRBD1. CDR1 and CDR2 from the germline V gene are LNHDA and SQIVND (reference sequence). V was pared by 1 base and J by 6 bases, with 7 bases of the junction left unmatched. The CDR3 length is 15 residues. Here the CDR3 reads CASSIGRGRPDGYTF. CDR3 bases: TGTGCCAGTAGTATAGGCAGGGGGCGCCCAGATGGCTACACCTTC.